This T cell receptor (beta chain) stems from a study of T cells in Graves' hyperthyroidism and ophthalmopathy. From germline, CDR1 is SGHDN and CDR2 FVKESK. This CDR3 comprises 14 residues. V was cut by 1 base and J by 5 bases, with 9 bases left in between. Amplification of TCR beta CDR3 regions was performed using RNA transcripts as template. Carried out on the TCR CDR3, a first-round RT-PCR used the HTBI primer set. TCRdb re-called the multiplex PCR reads through MiXCR, storing one row per CDR3 protein. The data show 500,000 to 800,000 distinct CDR3 sequences, about 14% seen once. Uncontrolled infections, other autoimmune diseases, pregnancy or lactation led to exclusion of patients.

The chain uses TRBV14 and TRBJ2-1, with D uncertain. Sequenced input: blood. This clonotype was obtained from a woman in her fifties or sixties with Graves' ophthalmopathy. As DNA, the CDR3 is TGTGCCAGCAGCCAAGTCAATAGCCACAATGAGCAGTTCTTC. Residues: CASSQVNSHNEQFF.